Sequencing of this TCR beta chain was carried out in a study of CD8 T cells in Susac syndrome. V was cut by 4 bases and J by 6 bases, with 10 bases left in between. Germline V gene lookup returns CDR1 SGHRS and CDR2 YFSETQ. The CDR3 spans 12 residues. RNA, at about 0.45 to 1 ug, was reverse transcribed with random hexamers. The CDR3 of TCR beta was amplified by immunoSEQ multiplex PCR across 54 Vbeta and 13 Jbeta. TCRdb fed the immunoSEQ multiplex PCR reads into MiXCR, producing one record per CDR3 protein. The sample yields around 300,000 distinct CDR3 sequences, about 91% seen once. CD8+ and CD4+ blood T cells underwent TCR beta sequencing. Treatment-naive patients with stable or active relapsing-remitting disease were the multiple sclerosis controls.

Sequencing input: CD8+ T cells from PBMCs. V is TRBV5-1 and J is TRBJ1-1, with D hard to call. This clonotype originated in a human donor with multiple sclerosis. CDR3 protein: CASSAGSAEAFF. CDR3 sequence (DNA): TGCGCCAGCAGCGCCGGATCGGCTGAAGCTTTCTTT.